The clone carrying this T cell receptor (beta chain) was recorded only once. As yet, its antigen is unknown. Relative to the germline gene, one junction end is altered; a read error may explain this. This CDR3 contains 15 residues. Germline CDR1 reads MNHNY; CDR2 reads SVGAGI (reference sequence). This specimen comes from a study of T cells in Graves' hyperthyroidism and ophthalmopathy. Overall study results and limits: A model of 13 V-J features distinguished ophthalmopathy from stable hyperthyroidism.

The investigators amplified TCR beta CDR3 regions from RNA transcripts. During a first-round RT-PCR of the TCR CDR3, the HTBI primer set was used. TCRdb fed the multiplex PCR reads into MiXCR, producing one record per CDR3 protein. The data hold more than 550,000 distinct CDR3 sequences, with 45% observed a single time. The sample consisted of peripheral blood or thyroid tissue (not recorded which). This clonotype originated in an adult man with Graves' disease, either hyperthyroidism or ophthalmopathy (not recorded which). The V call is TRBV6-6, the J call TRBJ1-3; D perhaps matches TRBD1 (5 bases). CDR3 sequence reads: CAGRPQGFPGNTIYF. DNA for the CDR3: TGTGCCGGCAGACCCCAGGGATTTCCTGGAAACACCATATATTTT.